These 14 T cell receptor beta chains share one sample of origin, sequenced in a study of T cell responses to AZD1222 COVID-19 vaccine (dated by TCRdb to the early 2020s). Explained via the paper, the time point label denotes: about 28 days (+/-7) after the second vaccine dose. The library was prepared using the immunoSEQ multiplex PCR assay. This immuneACCESS table, as held by TCRdb, lists in-frame sequences with V and J called but not all clones. Of the missing ones, under half trace to an unresolved V gene in checked studies; the others have no known cause. The sample records tens of thousands of clones, 86% of which are singletons. The top ten hold 11% of the sample. Here the sequenced sample was peripheral blood, taken 28 days after the second AZD1222 dose. The receptors originated from an adult who received the AZD1222 COVID-19 vaccine.

The table lists this clone with a count of one. V gene TRBV2 combines with J gene TRBJ1-2; 9 bases fit TRBD1. V dropped 11 bases and J dropped 4; count of bases not matched to a gene: 8. The CDR3 has 13 residues. The germline V gene has CDR1 SNHLY and CDR2 FYNNEI. CDR3: CAGRTGAGYGYTF. The CDR3 DNA reads as TGTGCCGGCCGGACAGGGGCCGGCTATGGCTACACCTTC.

The rearrangement uses TRBV3-1 (or the pseudogene TRBV3-2) and TRBJ2-5; 8 bases are shared with TRBD2. Trimming at V came to 4 bases and at J to 3 bases, leaving 13 bases not matched to a gene. The CDR3 contains 17 residues. The germline V gene has CDR1 LGHDT and CDR2 YNNKEL (reference sequence). The CDR3 here is CASSLLSAGGAEETQYF. The CDR3 DNA reads TGTGCCAGCAGCCTCCTTTCTGCCGGGGGGGCGGAAGAGACCCAGTACTTC.

This chain connects TRBV5-5 to TRBJ1-6, with 8 bases aligning to TRBD1. The trim removed 2 bases at V and 0 bases at J, leaving 7 bases unmatched. CDR3 length: 18 amino acids. Germline values: CDR1 SGHKS, CDR2 YYEKEE (reference sequence). The CDR3 nucleotides read TGTGCCAGCAGCTTAACAGGACAGGGCGTCTCCTATAATTCACCCCTCCACTTT. Translated: CASSLTGQGVSYNSPLHF.

This clone occurred once. V is TRBV5-1 and J is TRBJ2-3; D is possibly TRBD2 (5 bases). CDR1 is SGHRS, CDR2 YFSETQ, per germline. The CDR3 loop spans 14 amino acids. V lost 5 bases to trimming and J lost 2 bases, with 12 bases between them. This CDR3 reads CASRVRTSTDTQYF. The CDR3 DNA follows: TGCGCCAGCAGGGTCAGGACTTCCACAGATACGCAGTATTTT.

This chain uses TRBV20-1 with TRBJ2-5; 8 bases line up with TRBD2. The CDR3 runs 15 residues. V trimming: 3 bases; J trimming: 1 base; junction bases outside the gene matches: 7. CDR1 and CDR2 (germline): DFQATT, SNEGSKA (reference sequence). In nucleotides, the CDR3 is TGCAGTGCTAGTAGGCCAGCGGGAGCCCAAGAGACCCAGTACTTC. This encodes CSASRPAGAQETQYF.

The gene calls are TRBV30 and TRBJ1-2, with D possibly being TRBD1 (5 bases). The CDR3 loop spans 12 amino acids. Trimming took off 3 bases at V and 7 bases at J, with 12 bases between the two ends. Germline CDR1 GTSNPN, CDR2 SVGIG (reference sequence). The CDR3 sequence: CAWRAQGTGYTF. CDR3 coding DNA: TGTGCCTGGAGGGCGCAGGGTACTGGCTACACCTTC.

The chain joins TRBV24-1 to TRBJ2-7; the match to TRBD2 covers 8 bases. In germline, CDR1 is KGHDR, CDR2 SFDVKD. This CDR3 contains 15 residues. V gave up 0 bases and J gave up 5 bases; unmatched junction bases: 5. The CDR3 DNA is TGTGCCACCAGTGATTTGAGCGGGAGTTCGGACGAGCAGTACTTC. It translates to CATSDLSGSSDEQYF.

This chain links TRBV11-2 with TRBJ1-6, with 9 positions matching TRBD1. Germline V lookup: CDR1 SGHAT, CDR2 FQNNGV. There are 14 residues in the CDR3. Trimming removed 10 bases from V and 6 bases from J; junction bases left unmatched: 7. The DNA for the CDR3 is TGTGCCACTCAATCGACAGGGGGTAATTCACCCCTCCACTTT. Its protein product is CATQSTGGNSPLHF.

The chain is built from TRBV4-2 and TRBJ2-2; 9 bases map to TRBD1. V was clipped by 4 bases and J by 3 bases; unmatched bases: 0. Germline CDR1 LGHNA, CDR2 YNFKEQ. The CDR3 runs to 14 residues. The CDR3 loop reads CASSRDRDTGELFF. The CDR3 nucleotides read TGTGCCAGCAGCCGGGACAGGGACACCGGGGAGCTGTTTTTT.

This clone appeared once. The chain employs TRBV19 and TRBJ2-2, with D unclear. Germline CDR1 and CDR2: LNHDA and SQIVND (reference sequence). V dropped 2 bases and J dropped 5 bases, with 3 bases sitting between them. This CDR3 has 12 residues. The CDR3: CASSIRTGELFF. The CDR3, as DNA: TGTGCCAGTAGTATAAGGACCGGGGAGCTGTTTTTT.

This chain links TRBV6-6 with TRBJ2-7; 9 nucleotides line up with TRBD2. Trimming at V came to 0 bases and at J to 7 bases, leaving 10 bases not matched to a gene. CDR3 length equals 16 residues. Germline-derived CDR1 and CDR2 are MNHNY and SVGAGI (reference sequence). The CDR3 loop reads CASSYSRSGSGGEQYF. CDR3 nucleotide sequence: TGTGCCAGCAGTTACTCTAGATCTGGTAGCGGGGGTGAGCAGTACTTC.

J is TRBJ2-1 and V is TRBV6-5; 9 bases match TRBD1. The CDR3 has 15 amino acids. The trim removed 4 bases at V and 7 bases at J, leaving 8 bases unmatched. Germline lookup yields CDR1 MNHEY and CDR2 SVGAGI. In DNA form, the CDR3 reads TGTGCCAGCAGTTCCCCCGGGACAGGGCCAAATGAGCAGTTCTTC. Amino acids: CASSSPGTGPNEQFF.

The rearrangement links TRBV3-1 (or the pseudogene TRBV3-2) to TRBJ2-1; D uncertain. The CDR3 contains 13 residues. Germline CDR1 is LGHDT and CDR2 is YNNKEL (reference sequence). V dropped 6 bases and J dropped 6 bases, with 12 bases sitting between them. CDR3 residues: CASSPWAGNEQFF. The DNA of the CDR3 is TGTGCCAGCAGTCCTTGGGCTGGCAATGAGCAGTTCTTC.

The V gene is TRBV30, the J gene TRBJ1-6; 10 bases are a match to TRBD1. This CDR3 spans 14 amino acids. The germline gives CDR1 GTSNPN, CDR2 SVGIG (reference sequence). The ends lost 3 bases at V and 9 bases at J; junction bases unmatched: 5. CDR3 nucleotides: TGTGCCTGGAGGGGGACAGGGGTTTCTTCACCCCTCCACTTT. Amino acids: CAWRGTGVSSPLHF.